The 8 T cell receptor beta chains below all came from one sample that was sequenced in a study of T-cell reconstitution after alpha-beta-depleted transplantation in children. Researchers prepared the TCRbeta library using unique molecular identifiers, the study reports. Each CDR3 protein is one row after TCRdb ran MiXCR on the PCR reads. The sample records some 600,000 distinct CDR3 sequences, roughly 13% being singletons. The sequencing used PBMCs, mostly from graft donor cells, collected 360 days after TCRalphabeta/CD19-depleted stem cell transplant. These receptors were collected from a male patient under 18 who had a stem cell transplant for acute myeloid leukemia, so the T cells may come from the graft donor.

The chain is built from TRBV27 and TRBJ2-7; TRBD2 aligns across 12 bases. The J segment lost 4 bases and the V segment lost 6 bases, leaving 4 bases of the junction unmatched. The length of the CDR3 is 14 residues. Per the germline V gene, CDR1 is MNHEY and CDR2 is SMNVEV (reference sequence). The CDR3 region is CASSYTSGRYEQYF. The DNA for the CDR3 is TGTGCCAGCAGCTATACTAGCGGGAGGTACGAGCAGTACTTC.

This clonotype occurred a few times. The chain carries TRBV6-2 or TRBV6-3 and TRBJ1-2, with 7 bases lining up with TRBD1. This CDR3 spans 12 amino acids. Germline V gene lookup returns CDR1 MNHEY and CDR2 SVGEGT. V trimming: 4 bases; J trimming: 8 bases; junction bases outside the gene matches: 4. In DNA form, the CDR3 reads TGTGCCAGCAGTTTCGGGACAGCAGGCTACACCTTC. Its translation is CASSFGTAGYTF.

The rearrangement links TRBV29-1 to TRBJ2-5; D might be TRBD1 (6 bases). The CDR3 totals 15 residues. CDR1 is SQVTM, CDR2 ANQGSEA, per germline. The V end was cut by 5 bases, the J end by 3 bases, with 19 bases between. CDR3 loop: CSVQRAATGKETQYF. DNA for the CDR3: TGCAGCGTTCAGCGCGCGGCTACAGGGAAAGAGACCCAGTACTTC. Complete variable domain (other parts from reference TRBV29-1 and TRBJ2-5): SAVISQKPSRDICQRGTSLTIQCQVDSQVTMMFWYRQQPGQSLTLIATANQGSEATYESGFVIDKFPISRPNLTFSTLTVSNMSPEDSSIYLCSVQRAATGKETQYFGPGTRLLVL.

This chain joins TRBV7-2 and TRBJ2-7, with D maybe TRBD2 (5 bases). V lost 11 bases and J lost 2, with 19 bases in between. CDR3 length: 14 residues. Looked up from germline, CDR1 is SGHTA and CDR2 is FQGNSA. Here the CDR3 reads CAVKDRTAPYEQYF. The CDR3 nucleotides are TGTGCCGTTAAAGACCGGACTGCACCCTACGAGCAGTACTTC.

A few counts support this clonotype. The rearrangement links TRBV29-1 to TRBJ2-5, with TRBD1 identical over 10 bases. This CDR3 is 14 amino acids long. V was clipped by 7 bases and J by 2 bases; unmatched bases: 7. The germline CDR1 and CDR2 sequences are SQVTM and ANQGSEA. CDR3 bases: TGCAGCGCTCAGACAGGGGGCGGTCAAGAGACCCAGTACTTC. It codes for CSAQTGGGQETQYF.

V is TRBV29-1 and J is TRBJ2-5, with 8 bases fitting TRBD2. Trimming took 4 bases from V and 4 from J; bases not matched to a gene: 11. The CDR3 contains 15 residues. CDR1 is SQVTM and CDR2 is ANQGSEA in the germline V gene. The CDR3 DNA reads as TGCAGCGTTGCCAGCGGGAGAGTTTCAGCAGAGACCCAGTACTTC. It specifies CSVASGRVSAETQYF. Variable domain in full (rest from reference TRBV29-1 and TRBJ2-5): SAVISQKPSRDICQRGTSLTIQCQVDSQVTMMFWYRQQPGQSLTLIATANQGSEATYESGFVIDKFPISRPNLTFSTLTVSNMSPEDSSIYLCSVASGRVSAETQYFGPGTRLLVL.

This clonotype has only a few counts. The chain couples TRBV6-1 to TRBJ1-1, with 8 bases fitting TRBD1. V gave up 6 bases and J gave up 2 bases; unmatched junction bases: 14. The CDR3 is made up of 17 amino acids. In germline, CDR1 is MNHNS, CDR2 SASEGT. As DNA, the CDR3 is TGTGCCAGCAGCGCCACTTCAGGGGGCGGGAGAAACACTGAAGCTTTCTTT. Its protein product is CASSATSGGGRNTEAFF.

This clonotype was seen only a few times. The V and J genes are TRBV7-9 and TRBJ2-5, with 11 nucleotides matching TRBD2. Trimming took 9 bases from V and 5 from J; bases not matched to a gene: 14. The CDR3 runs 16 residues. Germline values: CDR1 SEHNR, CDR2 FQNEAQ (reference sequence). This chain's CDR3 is CASNGRLAGGKETQYF. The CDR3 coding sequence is TGTGCCAGTAACGGAAGGCTAGCGGGAGGCAAGGAGACCCAGTACTTC.